Only a few counts were recorded for the clone carrying this T cell receptor beta chain. Its antigen is not identified. This sample was taken from a study of CD8 T cells in ankylosing spondylitis. General observations from the study: Reports of some motif variants in reactive arthritis synovial fluid and blood predate this one. Disease-linked clones were CD8+ and relatively rare in peripheral blood.

5'-RACE, quantitative and with molecular barcodes, yielded the TCR beta libraries. One entry per CDR3 protein, called by TCRdb with MiXCR from the 5' RACE reads. This repertoire shows around 120,000 distinct CDR3 sequences, roughly 13% found once; its top ten account for around 3%. Trimming cost V 7 bases and J 1 base, with 13 bases left between them. The length of the CDR3 is 13 residues. Per germline, CDR1 SQVTM and CDR2 ANQGSEA. This receptor was obtained from a female donor with ankylosing spondylitis or in good health (not recorded which). Sequenced material: blood, either unsorted or a sorted T cell fraction (not recorded which). The chain employs TRBV29-1 and TRBJ1-1; D is unclear. The DNA of the CDR3 is TGCAGCGCAAAGGGAGGTGGGAACACTGAAGCTTTCTTT. Residues: CSAKGGGNTEAFF.